This entry concerns a single T cell receptor (beta chain). Its antigen is not identified. V was cut by 3 bases and J by 3 bases, with 12 bases left in between. Germline V gene lookup returns CDR1 SNHLY and CDR2 FYNNEI. The CDR3 length is 14 residues. This entry belongs to a study of cytomegalovirus exposure and HLA in healthy donors. Study results and limitations: Researchers reported that a few CMV-associated chains were confirmed in vitro as CMV antigen-specific. The productive fraction for most TCR beta V segments was about 87% or about 30% in an earlier analysis. Per a later analysis, under 20,000 TCR beta sequences showed association with HLA alleles at 0.05 false discovery rate.

The PCR made use of 60 Vbeta and 13 Jbeta primers. Produced via immunoSEQ multiplex PCR; TCRdb's table is partial and in-frame only. The sample contains approximately 93,000 clones, 70% to 80% of which appear only once. This sequence was found in a male donor in good health and CMV-seropositive. Specimen: PBMCs. The chain carries TRBV2 and TRBJ2-7; D ambiguous. CDR3 loop: CASSDRQALYEQYF. DNA of the CDR3: TGTGCCAGCAGTGACCGGCAGGCTCTCTACGAGCAGTACTTC. Supplemented by reference TRBV2 and TRBJ2-7, the full variable domain reads EPEVTQTPSHQVTQMGQEVILRCVPISNHLYFYWYRQILGQKVEFLVSFYNNEISEKSEIFDDQFSVERPDGSNFTLKIRSTKLEDSAMYFCASSDRQALYEQYFGPGTRLTVT.